Described below is a single T cell receptor beta chain sequence and its context. The data belong to a study of shared clonotypes between healthy human individuals. The CDR3 sequence is 14 residues long. The germline V gene encodes CDR1 MDHEN and CDR2 SYDVKM. Trimming took 2 bases from V and 6 from J, leaving 11 bases between them. Using immunoSEQ multiplex PCR, the repertoire was profiled, and TCRdb retains in-frame clones only, with some absent. The data hold over a million clones, with about 70% observed a single time. The material sequenced was memory CD4+ T cells sorted from blood. Subset given: CD45RA-negative fraction. This chain joins TRBV28 and TRBJ1-5, with a weak D call TRBD1 (5 bases). The receptor comes from a man younger than 35 in good health. The CDR3 reads CASSLGSGLQPQHF. Here the CDR3 DNA reads TGTGCCAGCAGTTTAGGGTCAGGGCTTCAGCCCCAGCATTTT.